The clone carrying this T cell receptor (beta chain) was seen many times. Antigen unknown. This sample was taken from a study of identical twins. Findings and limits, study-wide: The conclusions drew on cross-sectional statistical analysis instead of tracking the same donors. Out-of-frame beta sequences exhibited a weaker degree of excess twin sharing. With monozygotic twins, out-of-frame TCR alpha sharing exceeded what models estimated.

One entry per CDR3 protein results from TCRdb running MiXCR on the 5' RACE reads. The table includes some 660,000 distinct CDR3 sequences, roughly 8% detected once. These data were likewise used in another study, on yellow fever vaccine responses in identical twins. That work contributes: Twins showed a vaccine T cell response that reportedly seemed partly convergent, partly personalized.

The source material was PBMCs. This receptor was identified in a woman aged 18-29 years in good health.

CDR3 DNA: TGTGCCAGCAGCCCATTCGACAGTCCCCGGGAGTTCTTC. This sequence encodes CASSPFDSPREFF. The chain joins TRBV14 to TRBJ2-1, with D tentatively TRBD1 (5 bases). V lost 4 bases and J lost 14, with 18 bases in between. CDR3 length equals 13 residues. Germline V lookup: CDR1 SGHDN, CDR2 FVKESK.